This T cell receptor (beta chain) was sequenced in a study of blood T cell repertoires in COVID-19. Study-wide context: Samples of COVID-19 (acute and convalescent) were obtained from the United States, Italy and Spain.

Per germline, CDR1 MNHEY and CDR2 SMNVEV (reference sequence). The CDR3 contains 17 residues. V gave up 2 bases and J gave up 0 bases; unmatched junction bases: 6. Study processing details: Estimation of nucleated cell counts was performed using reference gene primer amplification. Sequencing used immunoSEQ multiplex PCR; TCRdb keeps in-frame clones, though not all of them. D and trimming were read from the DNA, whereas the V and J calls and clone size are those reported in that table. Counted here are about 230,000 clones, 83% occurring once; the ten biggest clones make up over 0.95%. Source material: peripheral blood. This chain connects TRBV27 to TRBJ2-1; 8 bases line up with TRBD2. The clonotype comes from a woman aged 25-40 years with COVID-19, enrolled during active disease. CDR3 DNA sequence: TGTGCCAGCAGTTTAGCGGGGGGCCCTAGCTCCTACAATGAGCAGTTCTTC. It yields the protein CASSLAGGPSSYNEQFF.